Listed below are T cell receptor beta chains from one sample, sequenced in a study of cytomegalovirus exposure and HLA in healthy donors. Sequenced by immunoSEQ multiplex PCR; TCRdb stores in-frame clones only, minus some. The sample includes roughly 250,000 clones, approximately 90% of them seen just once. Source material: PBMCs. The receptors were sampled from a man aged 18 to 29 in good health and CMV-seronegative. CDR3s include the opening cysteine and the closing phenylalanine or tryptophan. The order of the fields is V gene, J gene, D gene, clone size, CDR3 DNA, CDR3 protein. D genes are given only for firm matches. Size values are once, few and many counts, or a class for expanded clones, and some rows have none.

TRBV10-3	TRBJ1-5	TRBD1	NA	TGTGCCACCAACGAGGGGACAGATAGCAATCAGCCCCAGCATTTT	CATNEGTDSNQPQHF
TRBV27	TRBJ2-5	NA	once	TGTGCCAGCAGTTCGACAGGTGCAGAGACCCAGTACTTC	CASSSTGAETQYF
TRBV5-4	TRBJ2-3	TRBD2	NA	TGTGCCAGCAGCTTGGGCAGCGGGGGAACAGATACGCAGTATTTT	CASSLGSGGTDTQYF
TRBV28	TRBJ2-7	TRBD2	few	TGTGCCAGCATGCGGGGGGACTACGAGCAGTACTTC	CASMRGDYEQYF
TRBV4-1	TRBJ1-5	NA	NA	TGCGCCAGCAGCCAAGATCTGGCAATGAATCAGCCCCAGCATTTT	CASSQDLAMNQPQHF
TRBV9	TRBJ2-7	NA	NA	TGTGCCAGCAGCGCTGAGGGGGTGCAGGGGACCTACGAGCAGTACTTC	CASSAEGVQGTYEQYF
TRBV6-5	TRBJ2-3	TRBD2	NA	TGTGCCAGCAGTTACCCGGGAGGGGTGACAGATACGCAGTATTTT	CASSYPGGVTDTQYF
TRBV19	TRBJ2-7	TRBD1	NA	TGTGCCAGCCGTAAGGGACAGGGGAGACAGCAGTACTTC	CASRKGQGRQQYF
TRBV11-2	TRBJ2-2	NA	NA	TGTGCCAGCAGTCTATTGAACACCGGGGAGCTGTTTTTT	CASSLLNTGELFF
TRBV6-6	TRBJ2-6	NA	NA	TGTGTCGGGCGGGACAGACCCTCTGGGGCCAACGTCCTGACTTTC	CVGRDRPSGANVLTF
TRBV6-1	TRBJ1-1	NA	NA	TGTGCCAGCAGTGAAGCGGGGCAGAACACTGAAGCTTTCTTT	CASSEAGQNTEAFF
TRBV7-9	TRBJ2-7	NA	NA	TGTGCCAGCAGCATTCCAGGGGTAATAAAGTACTTC	CASSIPGVIKYF
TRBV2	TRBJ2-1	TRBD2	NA	TGTGCCAGCAGTTCGGGACTAGCGGGGACCACGAAGGGGTTCTTC	CASSSGLAGTTKGFF
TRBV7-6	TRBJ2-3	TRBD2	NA	TGTGCCAGCAGCTTATTAGCGGGGGCTAGCACAGATACGCAGTATTTT	CASSLLAGASTDTQYF
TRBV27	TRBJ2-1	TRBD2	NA	TGTGCCAGCAGTAGAGGGACTAGCGGGAGGGGGGAGTTCTTC	CASSRGTSGRGEFF
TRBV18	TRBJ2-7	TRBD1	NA	TGTGCCAGCTCACCAGGGACAGGGCTCGAGCAGTACTTC	CASSPGTGLEQYF
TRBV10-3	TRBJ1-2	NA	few	TGTGCCATCAGTGAGTTTAGACAGACCTACCCCTATGGCTACACCTTC	CAISEFRQTYPYGYTF
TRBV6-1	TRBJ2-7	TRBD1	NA	TGTGCCAGCATCAAAAGACAGGGGAGCTCCTACGAGCAGTACTTC	CASIKRQGSSYEQYF
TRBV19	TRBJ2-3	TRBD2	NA	TGTGCCAGTAGTTGGGGCGGGAGAAGGGCAGATACGCAGTATTTT	CASSWGGRRADTQYF
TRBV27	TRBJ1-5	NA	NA	TGTGCCAGCAGTTTAGTCAGGGAACTAAGCAATCAGCCCCAGCATTTT	CASSLVRELSNQPQHF
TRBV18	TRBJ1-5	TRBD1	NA	TGTGCCAGCTCACCGAATACAGGGGATCAGCCCCAGCATTTT	CASSPNTGDQPQHF
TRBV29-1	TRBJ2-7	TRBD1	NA	TGCAGCGTTGCCGACAGGGTGGGGTACGAGCAGTACTTC	CSVADRVGYEQYF